A selection of T cell receptor beta chains follows, all from one sample in a study of PD-1 blockade in classical Hodgkin lymphoma. Sequencing was performed with immunoSEQ multiplex PCR; in TCRdb, only in-frame clones are kept and a portion is missing. The table shows 35,000 to 40,000 clones, with around 90% occurring only once. The source was peripheral blood mononuclear cells (PBMCs), collected before the second cycle of nivolumab. These TCRs come from a human donor with classical Hodgkin lymphoma. The CDR3 runs from the conserved cysteine through the conserved F or W. Each record gives: V gene, clone size, J gene, D gene, CDR3 DNA, CDR3 protein. A D gene is named only where the DNA matches it firmly. Rows give clone size only sometimes, using once, few, many, or a class for an expanded clone.

v_gene: TRBV14
abundance: .
j_gene: TRBJ2-5
d_gene: .
CDR3nt: TGTGCCAGCAGCCAGGTACTCGGCGCGAGGATTGAGACCCAGTACTTC
CDR3aa: CASSQVLGARIETQYF

v_gene: TRBV27
abundance: .
j_gene: TRBJ2-5
d_gene: TRBD2
CDR3nt: TGTGCCAGCAGTTTAGGCGGGAGGGGGCAGACCCAGTACTTC
CDR3aa: CASSLGGRGQTQYF

v_gene: TRBV7-9
abundance: .
j_gene: TRBJ2-3
d_gene: .
CDR3nt: TGTGCCAGCAGCCCTAGCACAGATACGCAGTATTTT
CDR3aa: CASSPSTDTQYF

v_gene: TRBV4-1
abundance: .
j_gene: TRBJ2-1
d_gene: TRBD2
CDR3nt: TGCGCCAGCAGCCAAGGGACTAGCGGACTAAATGAGCAGTTCTTC
CDR3aa: CASSQGTSGLNEQFF

v_gene: TRBV30
abundance: .
j_gene: TRBJ1-5
d_gene: TRBD1
CDR3nt: TGTGCCTGGAGTGTACACTTTGACAGGGGGGACAATCAGCCCCAGCATTTT
CDR3aa: CAWSVHFDRGDNQPQHF

v_gene: TRBV9
abundance: .
j_gene: TRBJ2-4
d_gene: .
CDR3nt: TGTGCCAGCAGCGTAGGGGAGAGGGACATTCAGTACTTC
CDR3aa: CASSVGERDIQYF

v_gene: TRBV5-1
abundance: .
j_gene: TRBJ2-3
d_gene: .
CDR3nt: TGCGCCAGCAGCTTTAGTGGCGGGACAGCAGATACGCAGTATTTT
CDR3aa: CASSFSGGTADTQYF

v_gene: TRBV7-2
abundance: once
j_gene: TRBJ2-7
d_gene: TRBD2
CDR3nt: TGTGCCAGCAGCTTAGTAGCGGGAGATCGCGAGCAGTACTTC
CDR3aa: CASSLVAGDREQYF

v_gene: TRBV5-4
abundance: .
j_gene: TRBJ2-6
d_gene: .
CDR3nt: TGTGCCAGCAGCTTCTCGGGGTCTGGGGCCAACGTCCTGACTTTC
CDR3aa: CASSFSGSGANVLTF

v_gene: TRBV7-6
abundance: .
j_gene: TRBJ2-2
d_gene: .
CDR3nt: TGTGCCAGCAGCTCCCATCCTCGCAGGGGCCAGCTATCGTTCGGCGGGGAGCTGTTTTTT
CDR3aa: CASSSHPRRGQLSFGGELFF

v_gene: TRBV6-6
abundance: .
j_gene: TRBJ1-1
d_gene: .
CDR3nt: TGTGCCACCGAGCTTGGGGGTTCGTCGAAAGCTTTCTTT
CDR3aa: CATELGGSSKAFF

v_gene: TRBV29-1
abundance: .
j_gene: TRBJ2-3
d_gene: TRBD1
CDR3nt: TGCAGCGTTGGAGGGACAGGTCTGATAACGAGCCTTACAGATACGCAGTATTTT
CDR3aa: CSVGGTGLITSLTDTQYF

v_gene: TRBV11-2
abundance: .
j_gene: TRBJ2-7
d_gene: .
CDR3nt: TGTGCCAGCAGCTTCAGATACAGGGCTGGTTACGAGCAGTACTTC
CDR3aa: CASSFRYRAGYEQYF

v_gene: TRBV10-3
abundance: .
j_gene: TRBJ2-1
d_gene: TRBD2
CDR3nt: TGTGCCATCAGTGGGGGACTAGCGGGAGGGCCGGGTGACGATGAGCAGTTCTTC
CDR3aa: CAISGGLAGGPGDDEQFF

v_gene: TRBV4-1
abundance: .
j_gene: TRBJ1-2
d_gene: TRBD1
CDR3nt: TGCGCCAGCAGCGGGGACAGGGAAGCTAACTATGGCTACACCTTC
CDR3aa: CASSGDREANYGYTF

v_gene: TRBV7-9
abundance: .
j_gene: TRBJ2-7
d_gene: TRBD2
CDR3nt: TGTGCCAGCAGCTCGACTAGCCCCACCTACGAGCAGTACTTC
CDR3aa: CASSSTSPTYEQYF

v_gene: TRBV27
abundance: .
j_gene: TRBJ1-2
d_gene: TRBD1
CDR3nt: TGTGCCAGCAGTTTGGAGGGGGCATATGGCTACACCTTC
CDR3aa: CASSLEGAYGYTF

v_gene: TRBV28
abundance: .
j_gene: TRBJ1-1
d_gene: .
CDR3nt: TGTGCCAGCAGTTTGATCAGGGGCGTTATGAACACTGAAGCTTTCTTT
CDR3aa: CASSLIRGVMNTEAFF

v_gene: TRBV5-1
abundance: .
j_gene: TRBJ1-1
d_gene: .
CDR3nt: TGCGCCAGCAGCTGGGGACCATTCGACGCGGAAGCTTTCTTT
CDR3aa: CASSWGPFDAEAFF

v_gene: TRBV7-8
abundance: .
j_gene: TRBJ2-4
d_gene: TRBD1
CDR3nt: TGTGCCAGCAGCTGGGACAGGGGAGAAAGGGCCAAAAACATTCAGTACTTC
CDR3aa: CASSWDRGERAKNIQYF

v_gene: TRBV18
abundance: .
j_gene: TRBJ2-1
d_gene: TRBD1
CDR3nt: TGTGCCAGCTCACGAAGACAGGGGGTGATGGATGAGCAGTTCTTC
CDR3aa: CASSRRQGVMDEQFF

v_gene: TRBV6-1
abundance: .
j_gene: TRBJ2-1
d_gene: TRBD2
CDR3nt: TGTGCCAGCAGTGAGGTACTAGCGGAGGGCAATGAGCAGTTCTTC
CDR3aa: CASSEVLAEGNEQFF

v_gene: TRBV6-6
abundance: few
j_gene: TRBJ2-2
d_gene: .
CDR3nt: TGTGCCAGCACCGGGCGGGACCCGTACACCGGGGAGCTGTTTTTT
CDR3aa: CASTGRDPYTGELFF

v_gene: TRBV16
abundance: .
j_gene: TRBJ1-3
d_gene: .
CDR3nt: TGTGCCAGCAGCCACGGTGGGGCTGGAAACACCATATATTTT
CDR3aa: CASSHGGAGNTIYF

v_gene: TRBV10-3
abundance: .
j_gene: TRBJ2-7
d_gene: .
CDR3nt: TGTGCCATCAGTGAGGCAAGGAACGACGAAGTATACGAGCAGTACTTC
CDR3aa: CAISEARNDEVYEQYF

v_gene: TRBV21-1
abundance: .
j_gene: TRBJ2-5
d_gene: .
CDR3nt: TGTGCCAGCAGCCGTGGACAGGGCTGTCGAAGTGCGACCCAGTACTTC
CDR3aa: CASSRGQGCRSATQYF

v_gene: TRBV30
abundance: .
j_gene: TRBJ2-4
d_gene: TRBD2
CDR3nt: TGTGCCTGGAGTCTAGGGGACTACTACAAAAACATTCAGTACTTC
CDR3aa: CAWSLGDYYKNIQYF

v_gene: TRBV10-3
abundance: .
j_gene: TRBJ2-7
d_gene: .
CDR3nt: TGTGCCATCACCAGGACAGTTTCGGTGTATCGCTACGAGCAGTACTTC
CDR3aa: CAITRTVSVYRYEQYF

v_gene: TRBV5-1
abundance: .
j_gene: TRBJ2-7
d_gene: TRBD2
CDR3nt: TGCGCCAGCAGCTTGATCGGGACTAGCGGATACGAGCAGTACTTC
CDR3aa: CASSLIGTSGYEQYF

v_gene: TRBV11-3
abundance: .
j_gene: TRBJ1-5
d_gene: .
CDR3nt: TGTGCCAGCAGCTTAGGTTACAATCAGCCCCAGCATTTT
CDR3aa: CASSLGYNQPQHF

v_gene: TRBV27
abundance: .
j_gene: TRBJ2-2
d_gene: .
CDR3nt: TGTGCCAGCAGTTTATGGTCCGGGGAGCTGTTTTTT
CDR3aa: CASSLWSGELFF

v_gene: TRBV11-2
abundance: .
j_gene: TRBJ2-1
d_gene: TRBD1
CDR3nt: TGTGCCAGCAGCTTAGGACAGGGGGCGGGCAATGAGCAGTTCTTC
CDR3aa: CASSLGQGAGNEQFF

v_gene: TRBV9
abundance: .
j_gene: TRBJ1-1
d_gene: TRBD1
CDR3nt: TGTGCCAGCAGCGTAGCTCAGGGGGAAGAAGCTTTCTTT
CDR3aa: CASSVAQGEEAFF

v_gene: TRBV6-4
abundance: .
j_gene: TRBJ2-6
d_gene: .
CDR3nt: TGTGCCAGCAGTGACTCCCAGGGCTCTGGGGCCAACGTCCTGACTTTC
CDR3aa: CASSDSQGSGANVLTF

v_gene: TRBV10-2
abundance: .
j_gene: TRBJ2-2
d_gene: TRBD1
CDR3nt: TGCGCCAGCGAAGGACAGGGGGCTTTAGGCGGGGAGCTGTTTTTT
CDR3aa: CASEGQGALGGELFF

v_gene: TRBV2
abundance: .
j_gene: TRBJ2-3
d_gene: TRBD2
CDR3nt: TGTGCCAGCAGTTGGACTAGCGGGAGTATAACAGATACGCAGTATTTT
CDR3aa: CASSWTSGSITDTQYF

v_gene: TRBV19
abundance: .
j_gene: TRBJ2-1
d_gene: .
CDR3nt: TGTGCCAGTAGTATTAGCAGGACCCGCGATGAGCAGTTCTTC
CDR3aa: CASSISRTRDEQFF

v_gene: TRBV6-1
abundance: few
j_gene: TRBJ1-2
d_gene: TRBD1
CDR3nt: TGTGCCAGCAGTGAGTCCCGGGACAGATTCTATGGCTACACCTTC
CDR3aa: CASSESRDRFYGYTF

v_gene: TRBV5-1
abundance: .
j_gene: TRBJ2-7
d_gene: TRBD2
CDR3nt: TGCGCCAGCAGCTGGGGGGGATACGAGCAGTACTTC
CDR3aa: CASSWGGYEQYF

v_gene: TRBV18
abundance: .
j_gene: TRBJ2-3
d_gene: TRBD1
CDR3nt: TGTGCCAGCTCACCTCGACAGGGCTCCACAGATACGCAGTATTTT
CDR3aa: CASSPRQGSTDTQYF

v_gene: TRBV6-1
abundance: once
j_gene: TRBJ2-7
d_gene: .
CDR3nt: TGTGCCAGCAGTGATGCTTTTTTTGGCAGGGGCGAGCAGTACTTC
CDR3aa: CASSDAFFGRGEQYF

v_gene: TRBV18
abundance: .
j_gene: TRBJ2-1
d_gene: TRBD2
CDR3nt: TGTGCCAGCTCGGATAGCGGGGCACAGTTCTTC
CDR3aa: CASSDSGAQFF

v_gene: TRBV2
abundance: few
j_gene: TRBJ2-5
d_gene: .
CDR3nt: TGTGCCAGCAGTGAATTGACAGGATTACAAGAGACCCAGTACTTC
CDR3aa: CASSELTGLQETQYF